Listed below are T cell receptor beta chains from one sample, sequenced in a study of blood T cell repertoires in COVID-19. Clones were read by immunoSEQ multiplex PCR, and TCRdb kept only the in-frame ones, dropping some. Among 300,000 or so clones, 87% were seen once, and the ten largest hold 1%. What was sequenced was PBMCs or T cells enriched from blood (not recorded which). Receptor source: a woman in her twenties or thirties who had recovered from COVID-19. The CDR3 runs from the conserved cysteine through the conserved F or W. Fields, in order: CDR3 length, D gene, V gene, clone size, J gene, CDR3 protein, CDR3 DNA. D genes are given only for firm matches. Clone size, where shown, is once, few, many, or a class for clones that have expanded.

>13|TRBD1|TRBV11-2|.|TRBJ1-5
CASSHTGGQGMNF
TGTGCCAGCAGCCACACAGGGGGCCAGGGGATGAATTTT
>14|.|TRBV5-4|.|TRBJ2-5
CASSLGAGTETQYF
TGTGCCAGCAGCTTGGGGGCGGGGACAGAGACCCAGTACTTC
>15|.|TRBV6-5|.|TRBJ2-7
CASSYWQGGSYEQYF
TGTGCCAGCAGTTACTGGCAGGGGGGCTCCTACGAGCAGTACTTC
>13|TRBD1|TRBV27|.|TRBJ1-1
CASSTGENTEAFF
TGTGCCAGCAGTACAGGGGAGAACACTGAAGCTTTCTTT
>13|TRBD1|TRBV30|.|TRBJ1-1
CAETRGLDTEAFF
TGTGCCGAGACCAGGGGGCTCGACACTGAAGCTTTCTTT
>12|.|TRBV12-5|.|TRBJ1-3
CASGSEGNTIYF
TGTGCTAGTGGTTCTGAGGGAAACACCATATATTTT
>14|TRBD1|TRBV5-4|.|TRBJ1-6
CASSSTGGQSPLHF
TGTGCCAGCAGCTCTACAGGGGGACAATCACCCCTCCACTTT
>14|TRBD1|TRBV18|.|TRBJ1-5
CASSPGTVNQPQHF
TGTGCCAGCTCACCAGGGACAGTCAATCAGCCCCAGCATTTT
>14|.|TRBV2|.|TRBJ1-1
CASRTRELNTEAFF
TGTGCCAGCAGGACCCGGGAGCTGAACACTGAAGCTTTCTTT
>16|TRBD1|TRBV27|few|TRBJ1-6
CASSRRSGTANSPLHF
TGTGCCAGCAGCCGACGTTCCGGGACAGCAAATTCACCCCTCCACTTT
>14|TRBD1|TRBV9|.|TRBJ1-2
CASSIRDSLGGYTF
TGTGCCAGCAGCATCCGGGACAGCCTAGGTGGCTACACCTTC
>16|TRBD1|TRBV6-2/TRBV6-3|.|TRBJ2-3
CASSPKAGGFTDTQYF
TGTGCCAGCAGTCCCAAGGCAGGGGGCTTCACAGATACGCAGTATTTT
>16|TRBD1|TRBV18|.|TRBJ2-3
CASSPLRQGSTDTQYF
TGTGCCAGCTCACCTCTTCGACAGGGGAGCACAGATACGCAGTATTTT
>15|.|TRBV5-4|.|TRBJ2-2
CASTSGGGNGGELFF
TGTGCCAGCACCTCGGGCGGGGGCAACGGCGGGGAGCTGTTTTTT
>12|.|TRBV30|.|TRBJ1-1
CAWRIGRVGAFF
TGTGCCTGGAGGATCGGCCGGGTTGGAGCTTTCTTT
>15|TRBD2|TRBV13|.|TRBJ2-7
CASGLSASGWYEQYF
TGTGCCAGCGGACTTTCGGCTAGCGGCTGGTACGAGCAGTACTTC
>15|.|TRBV14|.|TRBJ2-1
CASSQEGWRENEQFF
TGTGCCAGCAGCCAAGAGGGGTGGAGGGAAAATGAGCAGTTCTTC
>16|TRBD1|TRBV2|.|TRBJ1-1
CASSELGTGANTEAFF
TGTGCCAGCAGTGAATTGGGGACAGGGGCCAACACTGAAGCTTTCTTT
>18|.|TRBV6-1|.|TRBJ2-2
CASSESQTSFANTGELFF
TGTGCCAGCAGTGAAAGTCAGACTTCCTTCGCGAACACCGGGGAGCTGTTTTTT
>15|TRBD1|TRBV6-5|.|TRBJ2-1
CASSNRDRVNNEQFF
TGTGCCAGCAGTAATCGGGACAGGGTCAACAATGAGCAGTTCTTC
>14|TRBD1|TRBV6-5|.|TRBJ1-5
CASSGQGSNQPQHF
TGTGCCAGCAGCGGACAGGGATCCAATCAGCCCCAGCATTTT
>17|TRBD1|TRBV2|once|TRBJ1-4
CASSEAGWGQGGEKLFF
TGTGCCAGCAGTGAAGCTGGTTGGGGACAGGGTGGGGAAAAACTGTTTTTT
>15|TRBD1|TRBV9|.|TRBJ1-1
CASSVVGRGHTEAFF
TGTGCCAGCAGCGTAGTCGGCAGGGGGCACACTGAAGCTTTCTTT
>15|TRBD1|TRBV2|.|TRBJ2-5
CASSFTGTVGQTQYF
TGTGCCAGCAGTTTCACCGGGACAGTAGGGCAGACCCAGTACTTC
>14|TRBD1|TRBV7-9|.|TRBJ2-5
CASSSDRGRETQYF
TGTGCCAGCAGCAGCGACAGGGGGCGAGAGACCCAGTACTTC
>11|.|TRBV7-9|.|TRBJ2-3
CASSRDTRWYF
TGTGCCAGCAGCCGGGACACTCGTTGGTATTTT
>14|.|TRBV27|.|TRBJ2-7
CVSSKGGSSYEQYF
TGTGTCAGCAGTAAGGGTGGGAGCTCCTACGAGCAGTACTTC
>13|.|TRBV27|.|TRBJ1-5
CASSFRGNQPQHF
TGTGCCAGCAGTTTTCGGGGCAATCAGCCCCAGCATTTT
>14|TRBD2|TRBV29-1|once|TRBJ2-1
CSVPGLAAYNEQFF
TGCAGCGTACCCGGACTAGCGGCATACAATGAGCAGTTCTTC
>19|.|TRBV30|.|TRBJ1-4
CAWSVSLGQALATNEKLFF
TGTGCCTGGAGTGTATCATTGGGTCAGGCGCTTGCAACTAATGAAAAACTGTTTTTT
>14|.|TRBV2|.|TRBJ1-5
CASSDGPSNQPQHF
TGTGCCAGCAGTGATGGCCCGAGCAATCAGCCCCAGCATTTT
>15|.|TRBV7-6|.|TRBJ1-1
CASSLASRVYAEAFF
TGTGCCAGCAGCTTAGCGTCCAGGGTGTATGCTGAAGCTTTCTTT
>13|.|TRBV27|.|TRBJ2-5
CASSIMSRETQYF
TGTGCCAGCAGCATCATGAGTCGAGAGACCCAGTACTTC
>14|TRBD2|TRBV20-1|.|TRBJ2-5
CSARVTSGGETQYF
TGCAGTGCTCGTGTGACTAGCGGAGGTGAGACCCAGTACTTC
>14|TRBD2|TRBV20-1|few|TRBJ2-3
CSASERGGTDTQYF
TGCAGTGCTAGTGAGCGGGGGGGGACAGATACGCAGTATTTT
>17|.|TRBV18|.|TRBJ1-1
CASSRSSQGIGNTEAFF
TGTGCCAGCTCACGTTCGAGTCAGGGGATTGGGAACACTGAAGCTTTCTTT
>14|.|TRBV2|.|TRBJ1-5
CASSAVNSNQPQHF
TGTGCCAGCAGTGCGGTTAATAGCAATCAGCCCCAGCATTTT
>15|.|TRBV21-1|.|TRBJ2-7
CASSKAEFFTREQYF
TGTGCCAGCAGCAAAGCTGAGTTCTTTACGAGGGAGCAGTACTTC
>14|.|TRBV11-2|.|TRBJ1-6
CASSSRREYSPLHF
TGTGCCAGCAGCTCGAGACGGGAATATTCACCCCTCCACTTT
>14|TRBD1|TRBV24-1|.|TRBJ2-3
CATSGGQSTDTQYF
TGTGCCACCAGTGGGGGACAGAGCACAGATACGCAGTATTTT
>15|TRBD2|TRBV7-9|once|TRBJ2-2
CASSLSGGTTGELFF
TGTGCCAGCAGCTTATCGGGGGGAACAACCGGGGAGCTGTTTTTT
>15|.|TRBV3-1/TRBV3-2|few|TRBJ2-4
CASSQERDTENIQYF
TGTGCCAGCAGCCAAGAACGCGACACCGAAAACATTCAGTACTTC
>13|.|TRBV5-1|.|TRBJ1-1
CASSYDRYTEAFF
TGCGCCAGCAGTTATGACAGGTACACTGAAGCTTTCTTT
>17|TRBD1|TRBV5-6|few|TRBJ1-6
CASSYTPLDDRDSPLHF
TGTGCCAGCAGCTACACACCTCTCGACGACAGGGATTCACCCCTCCACTTT
>19|TRBD1|TRBV5-6|.|TRBJ2-2
CASSLAGIAVDRDTGELFF
TGTGCCAGCAGCTTGGCCGGAATCGCCGTGGACAGGGACACCGGGGAGCTGTTTTTT
>14|TRBD1|TRBV7-2|.|TRBJ1-2
CASILRQGPSGYTF
TGTGCCAGCATCTTAAGACAGGGACCAAGCGGCTACACCTTC
>15|.|TRBV7-8|.|TRBJ2-4
CASSSPVPAKNIQYF
TGTGCCAGCAGCTCCCCCGTCCCGGCCAAAAACATTCAGTACTTC
>16|TRBD1|TRBV5-1|.|TRBJ1-4
CASSTQPGQGSEKLFF
TGCGCCAGCAGCACTCAGCCGGGACAGGGGTCTGAAAAACTGTTTTTT
>15|TRBD1|TRBV5-1|.|TRBJ2-7
CASRLGQGQIYEQYF
TGCGCCAGCAGGCTGGGACAGGGCCAAATTTACGAGCAGTACTTC
>19|TRBD1|TRBV5-6|.|TRBJ1-5
CASSVTTGTGGYGNQPQHF
TGTGCCAGCAGCGTGACCACCGGGACAGGGGGGTATGGCAATCAGCCCCAGCATTTT
>14|.|TRBV3-1/TRBV3-2|.|TRBJ1-4
CASSLRGAVGKLFF
TGTGCCAGCAGCCTACGGGGGGCCGTTGGAAAACTGTTTTTT
>16|.|TRBV7-9|.|TRBJ2-7
CASSPTAGAQPYEQYF
TGTGCCAGCAGCCCGACCGCGGGGGCCCAACCCTACGAGCAGTACTTC
>13|TRBD1|TRBV30|.|TRBJ1-2
CAWSVQGAKGYTF
TGTGCCTGGAGTGTCCAGGGGGCGAAGGGCTACACCTTC
>16|.|TRBV4-2|.|TRBJ2-5
CASSQDNLSVMETQYF
TGTGCCAGCAGCCAAGATAACCTGTCGGTCATGGAGACCCAGTACTTC
>16|TRBD1|TRBV7-9|.|TRBJ1-5
CASSSQGDYRYQPQHF
TGTGCCAGCAGCTCACAGGGGGATTACCGCTATCAGCCCCAGCATTTT
>15|TRBD1|TRBV28|.|TRBJ1-6
CASSSQDRAGAPLHF
TGTGCCAGCAGTTCCCAGGACAGGGCTGGGGCACCCCTCCACTTT
>14|.|TRBV6-2/TRBV6-3|.|TRBJ2-7
CASSYRPGTYEQYF
TGTGCCAGCAGTTACAGGCCAGGGACCTACGAGCAGTACTTC
>11|.|TRBV20-1|.|TRBJ1-2
CSAFLPGGYTF
TGCAGTGCTTTCCTTCCGGGGGGCTACACCTTC
>15|TRBD1|TRBV30|few|TRBJ1-5
CAWNSGQGLNQPQHF
TGTGCCTGGAACTCGGGACAGGGTCTCAATCAGCCCCAGCATTTT
>14|TRBD1|TRBV6-5|.|TRBJ2-4
CASSKDRAVDIQYF
TGTGCCAGCAGTAAGGACAGGGCCGTAGACATTCAGTACTTC